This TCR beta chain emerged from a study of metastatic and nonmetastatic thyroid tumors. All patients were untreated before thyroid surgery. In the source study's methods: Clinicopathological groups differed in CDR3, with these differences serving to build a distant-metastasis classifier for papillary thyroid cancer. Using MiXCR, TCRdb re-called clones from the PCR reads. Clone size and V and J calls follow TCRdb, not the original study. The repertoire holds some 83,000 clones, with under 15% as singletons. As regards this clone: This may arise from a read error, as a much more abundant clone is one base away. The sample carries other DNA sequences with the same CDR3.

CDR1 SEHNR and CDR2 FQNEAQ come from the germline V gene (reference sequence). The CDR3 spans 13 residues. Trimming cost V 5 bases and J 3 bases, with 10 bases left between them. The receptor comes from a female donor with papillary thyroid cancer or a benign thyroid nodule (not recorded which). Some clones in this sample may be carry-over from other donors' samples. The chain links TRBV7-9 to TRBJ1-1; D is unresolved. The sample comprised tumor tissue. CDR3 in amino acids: CASSPPGHTEAFF. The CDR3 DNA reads TGTGCCAGCAGCCCACCCGGTCACACTGAAGCTTTCTTT.